This is a list of T cell receptor beta chains from one sample in a study of cytomegalovirus exposure and HLA in healthy donors. Generated by immunoSEQ multiplex PCR, the TCRdb table keeps only in-frame clones and is missing some. The sample has 150,000 to 200,000 clones, 65% to 90% seen once. Material for sequencing was PBMCs. These receptors were obtained from a human donor in good health. Both conserved end residues are part of each CDR3. D genes are given only for firm matches. Some rows mark clone size as missing; the rest say once, few, many or name a class of expanded clone.

d_call: -
cdr3_length: 15
j_call: TRBJ1-1
v_call: TRBV10-3
clone_size: -
cdr3_aa: CAIRGQSGGGTEAFF
cdr3_nt: TGTGCCATCAGAGGACAGAGTGGGGGGGGCACTGAAGCTTTCTTT

d_call: -
cdr3_length: 14
j_call: TRBJ2-2
v_call: TRBV5-1
clone_size: -
cdr3_aa: CASSPAGGTGELFF
cdr3_nt: TGCGCCAGCAGCCCGGCAGGAGGAACCGGGGAGCTGTTTTTT

d_call: TRBD1
cdr3_length: 13
j_call: TRBJ2-1
v_call: TRBV5-1
clone_size: -
cdr3_aa: CASSLGTGGEQFF
cdr3_nt: TGCGCCAGCAGCTTGGGGACAGGTGGAGAGCAGTTCTTC

d_call: -
cdr3_length: 13
j_call: TRBJ2-5
v_call: TRBV11-2
clone_size: -
cdr3_aa: CASSPRGQETQYF
cdr3_nt: TGTGCCAGCAGCCCCCGGGGCCAAGAGACCCAGTACTTC

d_call: -
cdr3_length: 14
j_call: TRBJ1-2
v_call: TRBV9
clone_size: -
cdr3_aa: CASSVAGGYYGYTF
cdr3_nt: TGTGCCAGCAGCGTAGCGGGGGGTTACTATGGCTACACCTTC

d_call: -
cdr3_length: 15
j_call: TRBJ1-2
v_call: TRBV4-3
clone_size: once
cdr3_aa: CASSQETTAPYGYTF
cdr3_nt: TGCGCCAGCAGCCAAGAAACGACAGCGCCCTATGGCTACACCTTC

d_call: -
cdr3_length: 13
j_call: TRBJ2-1
v_call: TRBV9
clone_size: once
cdr3_aa: CASSRSPWNEQFF
cdr3_nt: TGTGCCAGCAGCCGTAGTCCGTGGAATGAGCAGTTCTTC

d_call: TRBD2
cdr3_length: 19
j_call: TRBJ2-7
v_call: TRBV7-2
clone_size: -
cdr3_aa: CASSSIRAASGGDAYEQYF
cdr3_nt: TGTGCCAGCAGCTCTATCAGAGCGGCTAGCGGGGGGGACGCCTACGAGCAGTACTTC

d_call: -
cdr3_length: 17
j_call: TRBJ2-5
v_call: TRBV21-1
clone_size: -
cdr3_aa: CASPKGGGLEQLETQYF
cdr3_nt: TGTGCCAGCCCGAAAGGTGGCGGACTCGAACAATTGGAGACCCAGTACTTC

d_call: -
cdr3_length: 12
j_call: TRBJ2-5
v_call: TRBV10-3
clone_size: -
cdr3_aa: CAISDSGETQYF
cdr3_nt: TGTGCCATCAGTGACTCAGGGGAGACCCAGTACTTC

d_call: TRBD1
cdr3_length: 15
j_call: TRBJ2-7
v_call: TRBV6-5
clone_size: -
cdr3_aa: CASSYSTGGSYEQYF
cdr3_nt: TGTGCCAGCAGTTACTCGACAGGGGGCAGCTACGAGCAGTACTTC

d_call: -
cdr3_length: 15
j_call: TRBJ1-2
v_call: TRBV6-5
clone_size: -
cdr3_aa: CASSYGADPNYGYTF
cdr3_nt: TGTGCCAGCAGTTACGGGGCGGACCCTAACTATGGCTACACCTTC

d_call: TRBD2
cdr3_length: 14
j_call: TRBJ2-7
v_call: TRBV7-2
clone_size: few
cdr3_aa: CASSQMGGSYEQYF
cdr3_nt: TGTGCCAGCAGCCAAATGGGGGGGAGCTACGAGCAGTACTTC

d_call: TRBD1
cdr3_length: 16
j_call: TRBJ1-1
v_call: TRBV5-1
clone_size: -
cdr3_aa: CASSKTGEGVNTEAFF
cdr3_nt: TGCGCCAGCAGCAAGACAGGGGAAGGGGTGAACACTGAAGCTTTCTTT

d_call: -
cdr3_length: 17
j_call: TRBJ2-5
v_call: TRBV6-7
clone_size: -
cdr3_aa: CASSPPLVAGAPNAQYF
cdr3_nt: TGTGCCAGCAGTCCCCCTTTAGTGGCGGGGGCCCCGAATGCCCAGTACTTC

d_call: TRBD1
cdr3_length: 16
j_call: TRBJ1-5
v_call: TRBV28
clone_size: -
cdr3_aa: CASSLPATGFNQPQHF
cdr3_nt: TGTGCCAGCAGCTTGCCGGCGACAGGGTTCAATCAGCCCCAGCATTTT

d_call: -
cdr3_length: 16
j_call: TRBJ1-1
v_call: TRBV25-1
clone_size: few
cdr3_aa: CASSEYGSAMNTEAFF
cdr3_nt: TGTGCCAGCAGTGAATACGGAAGCGCGATGAACACTGAAGCTTTCTTT

d_call: -
cdr3_length: 15
j_call: TRBJ1-1
v_call: TRBV5-6
clone_size: -
cdr3_aa: CASFRGGRGETEAFF
cdr3_nt: TGTGCCAGTTTCCGGGGGGGTCGGGGGGAAACTGAAGCTTTCTTT

d_call: TRBD2
cdr3_length: 15
j_call: TRBJ2-7
v_call: TRBV6-5
clone_size: -
cdr3_aa: CASSYSGLAADEQYF
cdr3_nt: TGTGCCAGCAGTTACTCAGGACTAGCGGCGGACGAGCAGTACTTC

d_call: -
cdr3_length: 16
j_call: TRBJ1-2
v_call: TRBV5-4
clone_size: -
cdr3_aa: CASSSSRTGANYGYTF
cdr3_nt: TGTGCCAGCAGCTCGTCGCGGACTGGAGCTAACTATGGCTACACCTTC

d_call: -
cdr3_length: 14
j_call: TRBJ1-3
v_call: TRBV2
clone_size: once
cdr3_aa: CASSTGLAGNTIYF
cdr3_nt: TGTGCCAGCAGTACAGGGTTAGCTGGAAACACCATATATTTT

d_call: TRBD1
cdr3_length: 17
j_call: TRBJ2-1
v_call: TRBV7-9
clone_size: -
cdr3_aa: CASRPNPGQGDLQEQFF
cdr3_nt: TGTGCCAGCAGACCGAATCCGGGACAGGGGGACCTTCAGGAGCAGTTCTTC

d_call: TRBD2
cdr3_length: 14
j_call: TRBJ2-2
v_call: TRBV19
clone_size: -
cdr3_aa: CASSVRLATGELFF
cdr3_nt: TGTGCCAGTAGTGTCCGACTAGCCACCGGGGAGCTGTTTTTT

d_call: -
cdr3_length: 15
j_call: TRBJ1-1
v_call: TRBV5-6
clone_size: few
cdr3_aa: CASSFIDSSNTEAFF
cdr3_nt: TGTGCCAGCAGCTTTATAGACTCCTCGAACACTGAAGCTTTCTTT

d_call: -
cdr3_length: 18
j_call: TRBJ1-2
v_call: TRBV4-1
clone_size: -
cdr3_aa: CASSQAPPGQSSNYGYTF
cdr3_nt: TGCGCCAGCAGCCAAGCTCCTCCGGGACAATCTTCTAACTATGGCTACACCTTC

d_call: TRBD1
cdr3_length: 14
j_call: TRBJ1-2
v_call: TRBV7-2
clone_size: -
cdr3_aa: CASSLRGQSYGYTF
cdr3_nt: TGTGCCAGCAGCTTAAGGGGACAGTCCTATGGCTACACCTTC

d_call: -
cdr3_length: 15
j_call: TRBJ2-3
v_call: TRBV18
clone_size: -
cdr3_aa: CASSPQETSTDTQYF
cdr3_nt: TGTGCCAGCTCACCACAAGAGACTAGCACAGATACGCAGTATTTT

d_call: -
cdr3_length: 16
j_call: TRBJ1-4
v_call: TRBV7-8
clone_size: -
cdr3_aa: CASSLVGAGQSEKLFF
cdr3_nt: TGTGCCAGCAGCTTAGTGGGAGCTGGACAGAGTGAAAAACTGTTTTTT

d_call: TRBD1
cdr3_length: 15
j_call: TRBJ2-1
v_call: TRBV6-1
clone_size: -
cdr3_aa: CASSERQGARDEQFF
cdr3_nt: TGTGCCAGCAGTGAAAGACAGGGGGCGCGGGATGAGCAGTTCTTC

d_call: -
cdr3_length: 13
j_call: TRBJ1-4
v_call: TRBV13
clone_size: -
cdr3_aa: CASSFGTHEKLFF
cdr3_nt: TGTGCCAGCAGCTTCGGGACACATGAAAAACTGTTTTTT

d_call: -
cdr3_length: 16
j_call: TRBJ1-2
v_call: TRBV5-5
clone_size: -
cdr3_aa: CASSLSVGGANYGYTF
cdr3_nt: TGTGCCAGCAGCTTGTCCGTAGGGGGAGCTAACTATGGCTACACCTTC

d_call: TRBD1
cdr3_length: 11
j_call: TRBJ1-2
v_call: TRBV20-1
clone_size: -
cdr3_aa: CSANTGVGYTF
cdr3_nt: TGCAGTGCTAATACAGGGGTTGGCTACACCTTC

d_call: -
cdr3_length: 14
j_call: TRBJ1-1
v_call: TRBV13
clone_size: few
cdr3_aa: CASSPPPSGDEAFF
cdr3_nt: TGTGCCAGCAGCCCTCCGCCCTCAGGGGATGAAGCTTTCTTT

d_call: -
cdr3_length: 11
j_call: TRBJ2-1
v_call: TRBV6-6
clone_size: -
cdr3_aa: CASSMAREQFF
cdr3_nt: TGTGCCAGCAGTATGGCGCGGGAGCAGTTCTTC

d_call: TRBD1
cdr3_length: 15
j_call: TRBJ2-7
v_call: TRBV29-1
clone_size: -
cdr3_aa: CSVSSLGQGAREQYF
cdr3_nt: TGCAGCGTTAGTAGCTTGGGACAGGGGGCAAGGGAGCAGTACTTC

d_call: TRBD1
cdr3_length: 14
j_call: TRBJ1-1
v_call: TRBV19
clone_size: -
cdr3_aa: CASSPSSTGAEAFF
cdr3_nt: TGTGCCAGTAGTCCCTCCTCGACAGGGGCTGAAGCTTTCTTT

d_call: -
cdr3_length: 13
j_call: TRBJ1-1
v_call: TRBV6-5
clone_size: few
cdr3_aa: CASSRGGLTEAFF
cdr3_nt: TGTGCCAGCAGTCGGGGTGGGCTCACTGAAGCTTTCTTT

d_call: TRBD2
cdr3_length: 15
j_call: TRBJ2-7
v_call: TRBV28
clone_size: -
cdr3_aa: CASTGGTGLAGGKYF
cdr3_nt: TGTGCCAGCACCGGGGGAACGGGACTAGCGGGAGGAAAGTACTTC

d_call: -
cdr3_length: 14
j_call: TRBJ1-1
v_call: TRBV18
clone_size: once
cdr3_aa: CASSPNRDTSEAFF
cdr3_nt: TGTGCCAGCTCGCCTAACCGGGACACCTCCGAAGCTTTCTTT

d_call: TRBD1
cdr3_length: 15
j_call: TRBJ2-7
v_call: TRBV27
clone_size: -
cdr3_aa: CASSSWIQGAGEQYF
cdr3_nt: TGTGCCAGCAGTTCGTGGATACAGGGGGCCGGCGAGCAGTACTTC

d_call: TRBD1
cdr3_length: 15
j_call: TRBJ1-1
v_call: TRBV5-1
clone_size: -
cdr3_aa: CASSGGTAVNTEAFF
cdr3_nt: TGCGCCAGCAGCGGCGGGACAGCCGTCAACACTGAAGCTTTCTTT